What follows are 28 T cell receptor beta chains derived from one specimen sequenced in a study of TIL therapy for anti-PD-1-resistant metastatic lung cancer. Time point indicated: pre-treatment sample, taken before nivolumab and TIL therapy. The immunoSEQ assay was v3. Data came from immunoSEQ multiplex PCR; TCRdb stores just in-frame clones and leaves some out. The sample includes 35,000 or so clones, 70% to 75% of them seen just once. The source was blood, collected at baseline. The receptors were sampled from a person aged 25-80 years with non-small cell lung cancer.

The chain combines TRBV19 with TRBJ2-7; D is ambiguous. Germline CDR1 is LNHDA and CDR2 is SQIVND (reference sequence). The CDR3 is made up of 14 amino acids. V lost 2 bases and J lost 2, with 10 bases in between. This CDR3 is CASSIYGFPYEQYF. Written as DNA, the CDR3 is TGTGCCAGTAGTATATATGGATTCCCCTACGAGCAGTACTTC. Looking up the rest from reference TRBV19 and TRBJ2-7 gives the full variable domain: DGGITQSPKYLFRKEGQNVTLSCEQNLNHDAMYWYRQDPGQGLRLIYYSQIVNDFQKGDIAEGYSVSREKKESFPLTVTSAQKNPTAFYLCASSIYGFPYEQYFGPGTRLTVT.

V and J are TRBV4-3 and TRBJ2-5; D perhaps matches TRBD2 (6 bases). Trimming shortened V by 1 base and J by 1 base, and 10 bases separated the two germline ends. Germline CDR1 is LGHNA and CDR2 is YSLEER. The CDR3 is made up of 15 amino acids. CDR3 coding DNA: TGCGCCAGCAGCCAAGCGGGACTGATCCAAGAGACCCAGTACTTC. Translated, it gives CASSQAGLIQETQYF.

For the CDR3, the DNA is TGTGCCAGCAGCCTATACCAGGGTCTTGAAGCTTTCTTT. Its protein is CASSLYQGLEAFF. The rearrangement joins TRBV7-9 to TRBJ1-1; TRBD1 might be the D (5 bases). In germline, CDR1 is SEHNR, CDR2 FQNEAQ (reference sequence). With 5 bases removed from V and 7 bases from J, the gap between germline ends came to 14 bases. CDR3 length: 13 residues.

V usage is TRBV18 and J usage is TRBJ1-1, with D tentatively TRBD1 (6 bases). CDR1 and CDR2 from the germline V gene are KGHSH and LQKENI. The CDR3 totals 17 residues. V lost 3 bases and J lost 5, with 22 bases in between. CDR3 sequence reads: CASSPLPRGAGSTEAFF. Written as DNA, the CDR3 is TGTGCCAGCTCACCCCTACCCCGGGGGGCAGGTAGTACTGAAGCTTTCTTT.

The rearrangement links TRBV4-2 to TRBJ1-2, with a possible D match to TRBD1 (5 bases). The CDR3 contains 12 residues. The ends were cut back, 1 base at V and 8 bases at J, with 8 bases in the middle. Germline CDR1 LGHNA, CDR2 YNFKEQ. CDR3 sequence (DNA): TGTGCCAGCAGCCAAGGGAGGGACGGCTACACCTTC. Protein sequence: CASSQGRDGYTF.

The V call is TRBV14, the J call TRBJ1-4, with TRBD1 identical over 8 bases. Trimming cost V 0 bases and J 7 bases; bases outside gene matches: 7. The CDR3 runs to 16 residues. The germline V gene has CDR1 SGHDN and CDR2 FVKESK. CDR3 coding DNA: TGTGCCAGCAGCCAAGATCCCCAGGGGGCGCGTGAAAAACTGTTTTTT. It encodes CASSQDPQGAREKLFF.

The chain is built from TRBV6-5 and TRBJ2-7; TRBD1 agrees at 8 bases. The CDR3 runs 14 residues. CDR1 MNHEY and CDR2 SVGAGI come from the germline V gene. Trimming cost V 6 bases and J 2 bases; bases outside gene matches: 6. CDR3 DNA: TGTGCCAGCAGCCCCGGACAGGGCGCCTACGAGCAGTACTTC. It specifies CASSPGQGAYEQYF.

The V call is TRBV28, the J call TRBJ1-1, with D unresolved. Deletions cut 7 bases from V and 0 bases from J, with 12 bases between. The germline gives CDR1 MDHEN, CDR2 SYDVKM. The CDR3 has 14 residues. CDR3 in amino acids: CASTLTGMNTEAFF. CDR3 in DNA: TGTGCCAGCACCTTGACGGGGATGAACACTGAAGCTTTCTTT.

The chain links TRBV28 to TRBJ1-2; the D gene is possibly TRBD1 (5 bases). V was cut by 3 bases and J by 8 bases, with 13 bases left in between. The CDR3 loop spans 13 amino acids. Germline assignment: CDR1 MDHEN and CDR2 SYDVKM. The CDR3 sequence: CASSFLGVEGYTF. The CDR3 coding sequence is TGTGCCAGCAGTTTCCTGGGGGTAGAAGGCTACACCTTC.

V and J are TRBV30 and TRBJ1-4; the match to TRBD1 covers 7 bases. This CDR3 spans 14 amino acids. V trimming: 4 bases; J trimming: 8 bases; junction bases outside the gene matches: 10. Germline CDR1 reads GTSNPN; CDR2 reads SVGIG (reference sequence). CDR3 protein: CAWNKGGAGEKLFF. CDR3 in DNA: TGTGCCTGGAACAAAGGGGGCGCGGGGGAAAAACTGTTTTTT.

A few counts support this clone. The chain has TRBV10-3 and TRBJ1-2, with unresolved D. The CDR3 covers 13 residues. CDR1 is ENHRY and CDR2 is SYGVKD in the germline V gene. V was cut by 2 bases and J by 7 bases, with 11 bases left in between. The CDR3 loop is CAISESGEGGYTF. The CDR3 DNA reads TGTGCCATCAGTGAGAGTGGGGAGGGTGGCTACACCTTC.

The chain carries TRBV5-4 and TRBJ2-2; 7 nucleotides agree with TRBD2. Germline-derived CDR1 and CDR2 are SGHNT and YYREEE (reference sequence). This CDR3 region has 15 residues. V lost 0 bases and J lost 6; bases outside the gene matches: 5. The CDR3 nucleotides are TGTGCCAGCAGCTTGGTTCGGGCGGGGGCCGGGGAGCTGTTTTTT. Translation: CASSLVRAGAGELFF.

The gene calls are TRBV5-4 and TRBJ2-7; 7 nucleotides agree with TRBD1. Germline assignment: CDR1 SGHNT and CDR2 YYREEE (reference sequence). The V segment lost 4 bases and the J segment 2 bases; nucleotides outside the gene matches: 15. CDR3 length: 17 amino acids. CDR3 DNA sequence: TGTGCCAGCAGCCCTGTCGTTGTGAGACAGGGAGCCTACGAGCAGTACTTC. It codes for CASSPVVVRQGAYEQYF.

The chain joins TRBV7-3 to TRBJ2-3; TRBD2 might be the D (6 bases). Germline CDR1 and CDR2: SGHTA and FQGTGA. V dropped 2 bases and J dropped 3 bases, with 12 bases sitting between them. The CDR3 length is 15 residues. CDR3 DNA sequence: TGTGCCAGCAGCTTAGACGGGAGTAATACAGATACGCAGTATTTT. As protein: CASSLDGSNTDTQYF.

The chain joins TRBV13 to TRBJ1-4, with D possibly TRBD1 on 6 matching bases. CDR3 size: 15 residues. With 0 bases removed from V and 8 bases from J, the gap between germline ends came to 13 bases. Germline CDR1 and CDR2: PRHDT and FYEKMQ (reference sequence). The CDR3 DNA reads TGTGCCAGCAGCTTAGGGCCCAGGGGTGGGGAAAAACTGTTTTTT. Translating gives CASSLGPRGGEKLFF.

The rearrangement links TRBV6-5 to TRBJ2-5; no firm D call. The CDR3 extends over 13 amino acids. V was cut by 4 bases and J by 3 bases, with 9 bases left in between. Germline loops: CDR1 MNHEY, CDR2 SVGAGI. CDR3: CASSSPKKETQYF. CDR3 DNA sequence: TGTGCCAGCAGTTCCCCGAAGAAAGAGACCCAGTACTTC.

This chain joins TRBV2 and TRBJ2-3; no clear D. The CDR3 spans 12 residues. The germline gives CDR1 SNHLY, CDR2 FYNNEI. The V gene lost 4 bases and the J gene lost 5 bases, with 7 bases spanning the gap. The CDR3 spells CASSVVVDTQYF. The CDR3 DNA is TGTGCCAGCAGTGTGGTTGTAGATACGCAGTATTTT.

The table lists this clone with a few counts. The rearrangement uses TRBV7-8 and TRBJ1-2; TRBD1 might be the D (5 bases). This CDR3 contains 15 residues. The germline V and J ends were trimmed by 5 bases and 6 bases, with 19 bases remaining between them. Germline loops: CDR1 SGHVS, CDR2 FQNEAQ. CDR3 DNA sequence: TGTGCCAGCAGCCGTCTTTTCGGGACGAGTAATGGCTACACCTTC. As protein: CASSRLFGTSNGYTF.

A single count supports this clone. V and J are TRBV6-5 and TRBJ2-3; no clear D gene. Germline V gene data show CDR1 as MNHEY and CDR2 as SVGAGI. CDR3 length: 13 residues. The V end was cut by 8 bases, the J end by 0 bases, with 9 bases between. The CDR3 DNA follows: TGTGCCAGCCAGGAATCTAGCACAGATACGCAGTATTTT. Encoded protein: CASQESSTDTQYF.

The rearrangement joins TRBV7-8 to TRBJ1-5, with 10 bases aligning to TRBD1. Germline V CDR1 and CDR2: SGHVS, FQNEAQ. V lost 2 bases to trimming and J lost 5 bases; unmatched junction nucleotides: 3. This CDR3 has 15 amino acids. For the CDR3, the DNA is TGTGCCAGCAGCTTAATGGGGACAGGGGATCAGCCCCAGCATTTT. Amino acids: CASSLMGTGDQPQHF.

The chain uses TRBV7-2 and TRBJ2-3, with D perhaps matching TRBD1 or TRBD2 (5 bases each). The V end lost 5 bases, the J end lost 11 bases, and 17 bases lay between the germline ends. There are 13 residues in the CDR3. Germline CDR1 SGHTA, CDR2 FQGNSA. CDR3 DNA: TGTGCCAGCAGCCGTTCCCTAGGGGACCTGCAGTATTTT. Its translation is CASSRSLGDLQYF.

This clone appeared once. The CDR3 nucleotides read TGTGCCAGCTCACCCCCCGGAGCTTTAGCCAAAAACATTCAGTACTTC. It yields the protein CASSPPGALAKNIQYF. The chain couples TRBV18 to TRBJ2-4, with D unclear. The CDR3 is made up of 16 amino acids. The germline V gene has CDR1 KGHSH and CDR2 LQKENI. V was shortened by 3 bases and J by 0 bases, with 12 bases between the two germline ends.

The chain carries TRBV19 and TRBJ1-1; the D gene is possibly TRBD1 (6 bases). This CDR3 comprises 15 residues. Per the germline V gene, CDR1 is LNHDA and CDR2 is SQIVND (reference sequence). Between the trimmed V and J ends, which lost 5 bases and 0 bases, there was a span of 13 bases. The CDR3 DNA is TGTGCCAGTAGTCCAGCGACAGGCGTGAACACTGAAGCTTTCTTT. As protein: CASSPATGVNTEAFF.

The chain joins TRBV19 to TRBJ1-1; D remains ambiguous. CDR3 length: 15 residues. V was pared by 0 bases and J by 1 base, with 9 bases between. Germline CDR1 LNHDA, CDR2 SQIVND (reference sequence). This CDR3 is CASSIDQRRNTEAFF. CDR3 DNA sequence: TGTGCCAGTAGTATAGATCAGCGGAGGAACACTGAAGCTTTCTTT. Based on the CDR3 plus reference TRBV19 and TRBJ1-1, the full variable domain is DGGITQSPKYLFRKEGQNVTLSCEQNLNHDAMYWYRQDPGQGLRLIYYSQIVNDFQKGDIAEGYSVSREKKESFPLTVTSAQKNPTAFYLCASSIDQRRNTEAFFGQGTRLTVV.

CDR3 coding DNA: TGTGCCAGCAGTGAAGGATTAGGGAGCAATCAGCCCCAGCATTTT. The encoded protein is CASSEGLGSNQPQHF. The chain couples TRBV2 to TRBJ1-5, with D unclear. The CDR3 covers 15 residues. Trimming stripped 1 base from V and 1 base from J, with 8 bases between. Germline V gene data show CDR1 as SNHLY and CDR2 as FYNNEI.

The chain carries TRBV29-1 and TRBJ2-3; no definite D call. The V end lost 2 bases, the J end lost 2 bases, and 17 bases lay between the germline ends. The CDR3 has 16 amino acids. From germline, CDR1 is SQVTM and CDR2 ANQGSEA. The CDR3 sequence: CSVETYVPLNTDTQYF. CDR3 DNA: TGCAGCGTTGAAACGTACGTCCCGCTAAACACAGATACGCAGTATTTT.

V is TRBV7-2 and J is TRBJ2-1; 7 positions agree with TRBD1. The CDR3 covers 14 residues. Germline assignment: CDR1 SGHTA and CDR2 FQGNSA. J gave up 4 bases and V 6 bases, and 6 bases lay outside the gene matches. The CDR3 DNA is TGTGCCAGCAGGTTTGGACAGGAGTACAATGAGCAGTTCTTC. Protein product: CASRFGQEYNEQFF.

As DNA, the CDR3 is TGTGCCAGCAGCTTCATAAAGGGAAGATCAGCGGGGCCTCTCCAAGAGACCCAGTACTTC. It translates to CASSFIKGRSAGPLQETQYF. The chain recombines TRBV7-3 with TRBJ2-5; TRBD2 matches at 7 bases. The junction had 20 bases not matched to a gene; V was cut back by 3 bases and J by 1 base. This CDR3 contains 20 residues. Germline CDR1 SGHTA, CDR2 FQGTGA. The whole variable domain, filled in from reference TRBV7-3 and TRBJ2-5, reads GAGVSQTPSNKVTEKGKYVELRCDPISGHTALYWYRQSLGQGPEFLIYFQGTGAADDSGLPNDRFFAVRPEGSVSTLKIQRTERGDSAVYLCASSFIKGRSAGPLQETQYFGPGTRLLVL.